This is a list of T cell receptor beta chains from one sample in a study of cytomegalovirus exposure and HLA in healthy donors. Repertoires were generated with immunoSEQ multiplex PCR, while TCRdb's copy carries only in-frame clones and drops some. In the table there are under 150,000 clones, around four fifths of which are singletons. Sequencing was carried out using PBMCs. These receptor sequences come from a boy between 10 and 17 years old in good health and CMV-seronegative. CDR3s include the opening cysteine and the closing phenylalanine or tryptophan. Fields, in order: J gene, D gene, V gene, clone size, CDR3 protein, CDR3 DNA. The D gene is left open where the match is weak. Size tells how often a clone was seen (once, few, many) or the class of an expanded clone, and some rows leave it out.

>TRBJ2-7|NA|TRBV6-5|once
CASRQGLGSEQYF
TGTGCCAGCAGACAGGGTTTGGGGTCCGAGCAGTACTTC
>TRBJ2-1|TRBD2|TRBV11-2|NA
CASSTLAGRNNEQFF
TGTGCCAGCAGCACACTAGCGGGTAGGAACAATGAGCAGTTCTTC
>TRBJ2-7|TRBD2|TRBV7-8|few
CASSLGGGLPSYEQYF
TGTGCCAGCAGCTTAGGGGGGGGACTACCCTCCTACGAGCAGTACTTC
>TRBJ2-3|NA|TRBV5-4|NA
CASSLISTDTQYF
TGTGCCAGCAGCTTGATAAGCACAGATACGCAGTATTTT
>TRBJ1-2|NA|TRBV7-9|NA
CASSLGLANYGYTF
TGTGCCAGCAGTTTGGGCTTAGCTAACTATGGCTACACCTTC
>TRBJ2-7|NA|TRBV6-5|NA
CASSSAGKGAYEQYF
TGTGCCAGCAGTTCGGCAGGGAAAGGGGCCTACGAGCAGTACTTC
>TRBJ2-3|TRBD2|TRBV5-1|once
CASSSTTSADTQYF
TGCGCCAGCAGCAGTACGACTAGCGCAGATACGCAGTATTTT
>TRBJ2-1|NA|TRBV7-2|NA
CASSLSRKRDEQFF
TGTGCCAGCAGCTTAAGTCGGAAGCGAGATGAGCAGTTCTTC
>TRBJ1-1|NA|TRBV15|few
CATGEGRGNTEAFF
TGTGCCACCGGCGAAGGACGGGGAAACACTGAAGCTTTCTTT
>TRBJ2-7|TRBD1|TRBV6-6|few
CASSTGGYEQYF
TGTGCCAGCAGCACAGGGGGCTACGAGCAGTACTTC
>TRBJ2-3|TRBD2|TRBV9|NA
CASSAGGSLTDTQYF
TGTGCCAGCAGCGCCGGCGGGAGCCTCACAGATACGCAGTATTTT
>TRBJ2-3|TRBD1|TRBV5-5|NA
CASSPGGQGYTDTQYF
TGTGCCAGCAGCCCCGGGGGACAGGGTTACACAGATACGCAGTATTTT
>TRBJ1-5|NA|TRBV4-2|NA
CASSQVGEDQPQHF
TGTGCCAGCAGCCAAGTAGGGGAGGATCAGCCCCAGCATTTT
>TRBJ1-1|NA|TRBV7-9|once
CSSSFPGGTEAFF
TGTTCCAGCAGCTTCCCGGGGGGGACTGAAGCTTTCTTT
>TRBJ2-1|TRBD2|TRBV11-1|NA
CASSLSLAGESLRDNEQFF
TGTGCCAGCAGCTTATCACTAGCGGGAGAATCTTTAAGGGACAATGAGCAGTTCTTC
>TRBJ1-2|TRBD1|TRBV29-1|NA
CSVEVAGGDGYTF
TGCAGCGTTGAAGTGGCAGGGGGCGATGGCTACACCTTC
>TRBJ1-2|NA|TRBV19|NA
CASSNRDYGYTF
TGTGCCAGTAGTAACAGGGACTATGGCTACACCTTC
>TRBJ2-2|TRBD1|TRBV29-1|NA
CSARDRGNTGELFF
TGCAGCGCCCGGGACAGGGGTAACACCGGGGAGCTGTTTTTT
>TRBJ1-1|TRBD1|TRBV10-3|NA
CAGSTGENTEAFF
TGTGCCGGATCGACAGGGGAGAACACTGAAGCTTTCTTT
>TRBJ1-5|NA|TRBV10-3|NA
CAISESQAINQPQHF
TGTGCCATCAGTGAGTCACAGGCGATCAATCAGCCCCAGCATTTT
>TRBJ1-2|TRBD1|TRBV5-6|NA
CASSFRVRDSYGYTF
TGTGCCAGCAGCTTCCGTGTCCGGGACAGCTATGGCTACACCTTC
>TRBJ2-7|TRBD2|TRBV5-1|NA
CASSAGTSGIYEQYF
TGCGCCAGCAGCGCCGGGACTAGCGGGATCTACGAGCAGTACTTC
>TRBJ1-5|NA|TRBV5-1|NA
CASSQSGPQHF
TGCGCCAGCAGCCAGTCAGGGCCCCAGCATTTT
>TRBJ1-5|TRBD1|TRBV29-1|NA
CSVMVTGGQPQHF
TGCAGCGTTATGGTGACAGGGGGGCAGCCCCAGCATTTT
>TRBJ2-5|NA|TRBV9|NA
CASSVEAEETQYF
TGTGCCAGCAGCGTAGAAGCGGAAGAGACCCAGTACTTC
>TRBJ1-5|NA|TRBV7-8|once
CASSLAINQPQHF
TGTGCCAGCAGCTTAGCAATAAATCAGCCCCAGCATTTT
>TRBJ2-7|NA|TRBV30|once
CAWGQGRGPEQYF
TGTGCCTGGGGCCAGGGTCGCGGACCCGAGCAGTACTTC
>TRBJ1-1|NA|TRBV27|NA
CASSWQGRAEAFF
TGTGCCAGCAGTTGGCAGGGGAGGGCTGAAGCTTTCTTT
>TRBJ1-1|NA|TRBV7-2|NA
CASSDYSDTEAFF
TGTGCCAGCAGCGACTACTCCGACACTGAAGCTTTCTTT
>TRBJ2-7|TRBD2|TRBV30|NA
CAWGRGDEQYF
TGTGCCTGGGGGAGGGGCGACGAGCAGTACTTC
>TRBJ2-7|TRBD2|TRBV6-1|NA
CASRTGGLASYEQYF
TGTGCCAGCAGAACAGGAGGACTAGCTTCCTACGAGCAGTACTTC
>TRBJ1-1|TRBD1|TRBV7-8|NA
CASSFVSATGRTEAFF
TGTGCCAGCAGCTTCGTTTCCGCGACAGGGCGAACTGAAGCTTTCTTT
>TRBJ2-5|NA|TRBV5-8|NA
CASSQQNQETQYF
TGTGCCAGCAGCCAACAGAACCAAGAGACCCAGTACTTC
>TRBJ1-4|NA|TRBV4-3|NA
CASSQDLRGNEKLFF
TGCGCCAGCAGCCAAGATCTCCGAGGGAATGAAAAACTGTTTTTT
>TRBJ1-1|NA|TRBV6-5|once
CASSYSQGNTEAFF
TGTGCCAGCAGTTACTCTCAGGGTAACACTGAAGCTTTCTTT
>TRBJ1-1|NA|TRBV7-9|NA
CASSSTRMNTEAFF
TGTGCCAGCAGCTCGACTAGGATGAACACTGAAGCTTTCTTT
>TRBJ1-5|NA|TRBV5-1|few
CASSSHGGDQPQHF
TGCGCCAGCAGCTCCCACGGAGGGGATCAGCCCCAGCATTTT
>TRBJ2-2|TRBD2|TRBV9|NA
CASSLRRAGGGGELFF
TGTGCCAGCAGCCTTCGAAGAGCGGGAGGGGGCGGGGAGCTGTTTTTT
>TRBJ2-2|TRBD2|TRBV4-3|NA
CASSQDTAGEITGELFF
TGCGCCAGCAGCCAAGATACAGCGGGAGAGATAACCGGGGAGCTGTTTTTT
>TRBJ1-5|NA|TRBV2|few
CASSGDWAGPQHF
TGTGCCAGCAGCGGGGACTGGGCCGGGCCCCAGCATTTT
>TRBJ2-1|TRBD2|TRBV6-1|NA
CASRTSGTYNEQFF
TGTGCCAGCAGGACTAGCGGGACCTACAATGAGCAGTTCTTC
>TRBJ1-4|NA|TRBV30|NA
CAWSEGYNRLGEKLFF
TGTGCCTGGAGCGAAGGCTATAACAGGTTAGGGGAAAAACTGTTTTTT
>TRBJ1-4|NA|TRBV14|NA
CASSQGLNEKLFF
TGTGCCAGCAGCCAGGGGCTTAATGAAAAACTGTTTTTT
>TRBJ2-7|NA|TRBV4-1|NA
CASSQVLSSTYEQYF
TGCGCCAGCAGCCAAGTTTTAAGCTCCACCTACGAGCAGTACTTC
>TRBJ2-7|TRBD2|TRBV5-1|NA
CASSLVPAGGPYEQYF
TGCGCCAGCAGCTTGGTACCAGCGGGAGGCCCCTACGAGCAGTACTTC